This entry lists 25 T cell receptor beta chains sequenced from one sample in a study of regulatory T cells in long-lasting Graves disease. Time point specified: newly diagnosed GD, antithyroid drugs for less than 3 months. Construction of the TCR library relied on RNA isolated from PBMCs. According to the study, TCR beta libraries were built with iRepertoire HTBI primers and CDR3-region Arm-PCR. In TCRdb, the multiplex PCR reads were re-called with MiXCR into one record per CDR3 protein. The sample carries hundreds of thousands of distinct CDR3 sequences, roughly a sixth recorded once. The same data also went into a second study, on T cells in Graves' hyperthyroidism and ophthalmopathy.

The sequencing used peripheral blood mononuclear cells (PBMCs), collected at new diagnosis, from a patient treated with antithyroid drugs. These receptors were taken from a middle-aged man with Graves disease.

This clonotype was observed many times. The chain links TRBV5-6 to TRBJ2-7; TRBD1 matches at 8 bases. The CDR3 sequence is 13 residues long. Germline trimming cut 4 bases from V and 3 bases from J; bases unmatched to any gene: 3. Germline CDR1 SGHDT, CDR2 YYEEEE. The CDR3 region is CASSDGQGYEQYF. The CDR3 DNA sequence: TGTGCCAGCAGCGACGGACAGGGCTACGAGCAGTACTTC.

Only a few counts were recorded for this clonotype. The J gene is TRBJ2-7, the V gene TRBV19, with D unclear. V lost 3 bases, J lost 3 bases, and 12 bases lay in between. The CDR3 runs to 14 residues. Germline CDR1 and CDR2: LNHDA and SQIVND (reference sequence). The CDR3 is CASSMKSADYEQYF. Written as DNA, the CDR3 is TGTGCCAGTAGTATGAAGTCCGCCGACTACGAGCAGTACTTC.

V and J are TRBV7-3 and TRBJ2-1; 8 nucleotides match TRBD1. The CDR3 runs to 16 residues. From germline, CDR1 is SGHTA and CDR2 FQGTGA. Trimming cost V 5 bases and J 3 bases; bases outside gene matches: 9. CDR3 residues: CASSPGSGGIYNEQFF. In DNA form, the CDR3 reads TGTGCCAGCAGCCCCGGATCAGGGGGCATCTACAATGAGCAGTTCTTC.

The chain uses TRBV12-3 or TRBV12-4 and TRBJ1-5; no clear D gene. Between the trimmed V and J ends, which lost 6 bases and 0 bases, there was a span of 9 bases. This CDR3 region has 14 residues. The CDR3 sequence: CASSKENSNQPQHF. The CDR3 bases are TGTGCCAGCAGCAAGGAGAATAGCAATCAGCCCCAGCATTTT.

This clonotype appeared many times. The chain couples TRBV2 to TRBJ2-5, with TRBD1 matching 8 bases. This CDR3 is 12 amino acids long. The germline V gene has CDR1 SNHLY and CDR2 FYNNEI. J gave up 4 bases and V 7 bases, and 2 bases lay outside the gene matches. The CDR3 bases are TGTGCCAGCACCGGACAGGGAGAGACCCAGTACTTC. Residues: CASTGQGETQYF.

This clonotype was recorded at least ten times. The rearrangement uses TRBV5-1 and TRBJ1-1; TRBD1 is a possible D gene (6 bases). Germline CDR1 and CDR2: SGHRS and YFSETQ. Trimming stripped 2 bases from V and 1 base from J, with 9 bases between. This CDR3 region has 14 residues. The CDR3 sequence: CASSFRGSNTEAFF. CDR3 in DNA: TGCGCCAGCAGCTTCAGGGGCTCGAACACTGAAGCTTTCTTT.

This clonotype was picked up many times. The CDR3 sequence is CASSSSPVNQETQYF. The CDR3 DNA is TGTGCCAGCAGCTCCTCGCCCGTAAATCAAGAGACCCAGTACTTC. The chain joins TRBV11-2 to TRBJ2-5; D gene ambiguous. The germline gives CDR1 SGHAT, CDR2 FQNNGV. The V gene lost 4 bases and the J gene lost 2 bases, with 14 bases spanning the gap. The length of the CDR3 is 15 residues.

CDR3 amino acids: CASSLGGGENIQYF. The CDR3 DNA follows: TGTGCCAGCAGCTTAGGCGGGGGGGAAAACATTCAGTACTTC. V usage is TRBV11-2 and J usage is TRBJ2-4, with 9 nucleotides matching TRBD2. Germline lookup yields CDR1 SGHAT and CDR2 FQNNGV. The CDR3 is 14 residues long. V shed 1 base and J 5 bases; nucleotides not matched to a gene: 0.

This chain connects TRBV6-2 or TRBV6-3 to TRBJ2-1; 9 bases are shared with TRBD1. This CDR3 contains 15 residues. Germline loops: CDR1 MNHEY, CDR2 SVGEGT. Trimming cost V 5 bases and J 9 bases; bases outside gene matches: 11. The chain's CDR3 is CASSEWGQGSSEQFF. As DNA, the CDR3 is TGTGCCAGCAGTGAATGGGGACAGGGCTCATCTGAGCAGTTCTTC.

The CDR3 region has the DNA TGTGCCAGTAGTATAATCTCTGCGGGGGGGCGGGATGAGCAGTTCTTC. It codes for CASSIISAGGRDEQFF. The genes are TRBV19 and TRBJ2-1; 9 bases fit TRBD2. Germline V gives CDR1 LNHDA, CDR2 SQIVND (reference sequence). Trimming removed 2 bases from V and 8 bases from J; junction bases left unmatched: 10. This CDR3 has 16 residues.

The rearrangement joins TRBV9 to TRBJ1-1; D is undetermined. The V and J ends lost 5 bases and 4 bases respectively, with 9 bases between them. CDR3 length: 12 amino acids. Germline CDR1 SGDLS, CDR2 YYNGEE. In DNA form, the CDR3 reads TGTGCCAGCAGTCGGGTGGGCACTGAAGCTTTCTTT. Protein product: CASSRVGTEAFF.

This clonotype was seen more than once but under ten times. The V call is TRBV15, the J call TRBJ2-1, with D unresolved. The length of the CDR3 is 15 residues. Trimming left V 0 bases short and J 7 bases short, with 13 bases between. From germline, CDR1 is LNHNV and CDR2 YYDKDF (reference sequence). CDR3 sequence: CATSRDIRVGNEQFF. The DNA for the CDR3 is TGTGCCACCAGCAGAGATATTAGGGTTGGGAATGAGCAGTTCTTC.

This clonotype was seen ten or more times. The V gene is TRBV28, the J gene TRBJ2-4; perhaps D is TRBD1 or TRBD2 (5 bases each). V was cut by 4 bases and J by 2 bases, with 12 bases left in between. The CDR3 is 15 residues long. CDR1 is MDHEN and CDR2 is SYDVKM in the germline V gene. For the CDR3, the DNA is TGTGCCAGCAGTTCAAACCGGGGACCCAAAAACATTCAGTACTTC. This gives the protein CASSSNRGPKNIQYF.

This clonotype was found many times. The chain couples TRBV30 to TRBJ2-7; either TRBD1 or TRBD2 may supply D (5 bases each). CDR3 size: 15 residues. Germline V CDR1 and CDR2: GTSNPN, SVGIG (reference sequence). Between the trimmed V and J ends, which lost 2 bases and 5 bases, there was a span of 19 bases. The DNA of the CDR3 is TGTGCCTGGAGTCCCGGGACGCAGAGTCTTGACGAGCAGTACTTC. It codes for CAWSPGTQSLDEQYF.

The chain uses TRBV5-6 and TRBJ1-1; no clear D. The length of the CDR3 is 13 residues. Germline CDR1 is SGHDT and CDR2 is YYEEEE. V lost 1 base and J 5 bases, leaving 9 bases between the germline ends. CDR3 residues: CASSLLEGTEAFF. For the CDR3, the DNA is TGTGCCAGCAGCTTGTTGGAGGGTACTGAAGCTTTCTTT.

V is TRBV10-2 and J is TRBJ2-3; TRBD2 matches 7 bases. The CDR3 has 14 amino acids. Germline V lookup: CDR1 WSHSY, CDR2 SAAADI. Losses at the gene ends were 7 bases for V and 1 base for J; bases not matched to a gene: 5. The CDR3 DNA sequence: TGCGCCAGCAACGGGGGGATACGCACAGATACGCAGTATTTT. Its translation: CASNGGIRTDTQYF.

This chain links TRBV4-2 with TRBJ2-7; tentatively, D is TRBD1 (6 bases). The CDR3 has 15 residues. Trimming took 1 base from V and 7 from J, leaving 17 bases between them. Germline V gene sequence: CDR1 LGHNA, CDR2 YNFKEQ. In nucleotides, the CDR3 is TGTGCCAGCAGCCAAGTACAGGGCCGGTCGGGAGAGCAGTACTTC. Its protein product is CASSQVQGRSGEQYF.

Many counts were recorded for this clonotype. The chain employs TRBV5-1 and TRBJ2-7; D is perhaps TRBD1 (6 bases). CDR1 SGHRS and CDR2 YFSETQ come from the germline V gene. Deletions cut 1 base from V and 0 bases from J, with 14 bases between. The CDR3 spans 16 residues. The CDR3 nucleotides are TGCGCCAGCAGCTTGACTATGACAGGCTACTCCTACGAGCAGTACTTC. Its protein product is CASSLTMTGYSYEQYF.

This clonotype was observed many times. This chain links TRBV20-1 with TRBJ1-1; D is unresolved. This CDR3 is 12 amino acids long. V gave up 5 bases and J gave up 4 bases, with 11 bases separating them. CDR1 and CDR2 from the germline V gene are DFQATT and SNEGSKA (reference sequence). CDR3 DNA: TGCAGTGCTGAGAAGAGGGCCACTGAAGCTTTCTTT. Its translation is CSAEKRATEAFF.

The rearrangement joins TRBV6-1 to TRBJ1-1; TRBD1 aligns across 9 bases. This CDR3 contains 13 residues. Germline V CDR1 and CDR2: MNHNS, SASEGT. Germline trimming cut 6 bases from V and 6 bases from J; bases unmatched to any gene: 5. This CDR3 is CASSDRGGAEAFF. The CDR3, as DNA: TGTGCCAGCAGCGACAGGGGGGGTGCTGAAGCTTTCTTT.

Only a few counts were recorded for this clonotype. A much larger clonotype is one base distant, so this may be a read error. The chain carries TRBV30 and TRBJ1-4; D ambiguous. Germline values: CDR1 GTSNPN, CDR2 SVGIG (reference sequence). The CDR3 is made up of 13 amino acids. The V end was cut by 8 bases, the J end by 8 bases, with 18 bases between. This CDR3 reads CARGDGRNEKLFF. The CDR3 region has the DNA TGTGCCCGGGGAGACGGCCGAAACGAAAAACTGTTTTTT.

This clonotype was picked up many times. The chain links TRBV11-1 to TRBJ2-5; 11 nucleotides match TRBD1. Germline CDR1 reads SGHAT; CDR2 reads FQDESV (reference sequence). After removal of 6 bases from V and 3 bases from J, the junction contained 9 bases not matched to a gene. The CDR3 loop spans 16 amino acids. The CDR3 DNA is TGTGCCAGCAGTTCTGAGGACAGGGGGCACAAAGAGACCCAGTACTTC. It specifies CASSSEDRGHKETQYF.

The chain carries TRBV6-1 and TRBJ2-3; D remains ambiguous. V gave up 7 bases and J gave up 2 bases, with 7 bases separating them. The germline gives CDR1 MNHNS, CDR2 SASEGT. CDR3 size: 12 residues. CDR3 residues: CASTNATDTQYF. CDR3 bases: TGTGCCAGCACTAACGCCACAGATACGCAGTATTTT.

This clonotype was detected a few times. This chain links TRBV5-1 with TRBJ2-6; D is uncertain. The V end was cut by 3 bases, the J end by 4 bases, with 8 bases between. Germline CDR1 SGHRS, CDR2 YFSETQ. This CDR3 has 14 residues. The CDR3: CASSSDGGANVLTF. Written as DNA, the CDR3 is TGCGCCAGCAGCTCGGACGGGGGGGCCAACGTCCTGACTTTC.

This clonotype was seen many times. V gene TRBV30 combines with J gene TRBJ1-1; D is uncertain. The CDR3 has 11 amino acids. CDR1 is GTSNPN, CDR2 SVGIG, per germline (reference sequence). V gave up 3 bases and J gave up 11 bases, with 13 bases separating them. The CDR3 DNA follows: TGTGCCTGGAGGGCCCGCGGTGTCGCTTTCTTT. As protein: CAWRARGVAFF. Looking up the rest from reference TRBV30 and TRBJ1-1 gives the full variable domain: SQTIHQWPATLVQPVGSPLSLECTVEGTSNPNLYWYRQAAGRGLQLLFYSVGIGQISSEVPQNLSASRPQDRQFILSSKKLLLSDSGFYLCAWRARGVAFFGQGTRLTVV.